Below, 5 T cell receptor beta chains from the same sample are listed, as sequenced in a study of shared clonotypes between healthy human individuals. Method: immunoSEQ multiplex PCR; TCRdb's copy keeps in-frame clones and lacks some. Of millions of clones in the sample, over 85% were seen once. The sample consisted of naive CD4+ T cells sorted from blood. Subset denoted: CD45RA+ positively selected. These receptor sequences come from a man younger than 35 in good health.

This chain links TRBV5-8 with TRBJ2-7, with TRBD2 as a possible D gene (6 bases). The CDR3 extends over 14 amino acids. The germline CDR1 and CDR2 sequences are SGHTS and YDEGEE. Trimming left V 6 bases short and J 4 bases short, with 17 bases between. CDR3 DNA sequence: TGTGCCAGCACCCGCGGGGTTATCGGGTACGAGCAGTACTTC. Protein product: CASTRGVIGYEQYF.

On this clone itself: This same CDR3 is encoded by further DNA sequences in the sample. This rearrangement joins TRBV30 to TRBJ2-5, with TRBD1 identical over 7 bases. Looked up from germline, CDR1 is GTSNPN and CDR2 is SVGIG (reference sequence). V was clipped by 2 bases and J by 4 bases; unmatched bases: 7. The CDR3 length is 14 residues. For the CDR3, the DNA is TGTGCCTGGAGTCGGACAGGTGGAGGAGAGACCCAGTACTTC. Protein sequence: CAWSRTGGGETQYF.

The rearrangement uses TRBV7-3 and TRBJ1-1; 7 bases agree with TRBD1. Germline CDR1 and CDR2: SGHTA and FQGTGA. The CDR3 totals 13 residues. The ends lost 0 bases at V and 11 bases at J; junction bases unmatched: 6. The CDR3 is CASSLTGGFGAFF. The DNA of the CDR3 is TGTGCCAGCAGCTTAACAGGGGGCTTTGGCGCTTTCTTT. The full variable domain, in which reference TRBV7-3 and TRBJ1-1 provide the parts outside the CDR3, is GAGVSQTPSNKVTEKGKYVELRCDPISGHTALYWYRQSLGQGPEFLIYFQGTGAADDSGLPNDRFFAVRPEGSVSTLKIQRTERGDSAVYLCASSLTGGFGAFFGQGTRLTVV.

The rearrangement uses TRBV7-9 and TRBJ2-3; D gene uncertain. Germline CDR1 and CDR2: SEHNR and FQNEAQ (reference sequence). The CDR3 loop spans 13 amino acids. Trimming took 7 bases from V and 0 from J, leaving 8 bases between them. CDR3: CASIAASTDTQYF. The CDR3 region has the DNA TGTGCCAGCATCGCGGCGAGCACAGATACGCAGTATTTT.

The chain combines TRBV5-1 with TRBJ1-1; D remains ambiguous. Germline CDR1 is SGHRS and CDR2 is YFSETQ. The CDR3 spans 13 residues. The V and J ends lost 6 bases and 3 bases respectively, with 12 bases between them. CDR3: CASMVDGYTEAFF. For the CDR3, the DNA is TGCGCCAGCATGGTTGACGGCTACACTGAAGCTTTCTTT.